The 14 T cell receptor beta chains listed next were all sequenced from one sample in a study of CD4 T cell repertoires in COVID-19. CFSE-labeled cells were stimulated with autologous monocytes plus recombinant SARS-CoV-2 spike or nucleoprotein. Produced via immunoSEQ multiplex PCR; TCRdb's table is partial and in-frame only. The data show roughly 690 clones, around 6.7% seen once. These receptors lack a known antigen. The sample consisted of circulating follicular helper CD4+ T cells, cultured in vitro, taken after recovery from COVID-19. Receptor source: a human donor who had COVID-19.

This clone is termed medium-sized (0.01 to 0.1%). V and J are TRBV18 and TRBJ1-5, with TRBD1 matching 7 bases. This CDR3 is 15 amino acids long. Germline V gives CDR1 KGHSH, CDR2 LQKENI. Trimming cost V 3 bases and J 2 bases; bases outside gene matches: 4. CDR3 loop: CASSPTGLGNQPQHF. DNA of the CDR3: TGTGCCAGCTCACCGACAGGGTTGGGCAATCAGCCCCAGCATTTT.

By share, this clone counts as medium-sized (0.01 to 0.1%). The rearrangement links TRBV11-2 to TRBJ2-5; D not resolved. This CDR3 has 14 residues. V lost 2 bases to trimming and J lost 4 bases, with 11 bases between them. The germline gives CDR1 SGHAT, CDR2 FQNNGV. CDR3 bases: TGTGCCAGCAGCTTATCTCTTAGTCGAGAGACCCAGTACTTC. Its protein is CASSLSLSRETQYF.

This clone is large within its sample. The chain links TRBV3-1 (or the pseudogene TRBV3-2) to TRBJ1-3; maybe TRBD1 (5 bases). Germline loops: CDR1 LGHDT, CDR2 YNNKEL (reference sequence). The length of the CDR3 is 15 residues. The V end lost 3 bases, the J end lost 0 bases, and 9 bases lay between the germline ends. The CDR3 nucleotides are TGTGCCAGCAGCCACGACAGCATCTCTGGAAACACCATATATTTT. As protein: CASSHDSISGNTIYF.

This clone is classed as medium-sized. The gene calls are TRBV11-2 and TRBJ2-3; D not resolved. Germline V CDR1 and CDR2: SGHAT, FQNNGV. V was shortened by 5 bases and J by 0 bases, with 9 bases between the two germline ends. CDR3 length equals 14 residues. The CDR3 is CASSRSISTDTQYF. CDR3 DNA sequence: TGTGCCAGCAGCAGGTCAATTAGCACAGATACGCAGTATTTT.

A few counts support this clone. The chain is built from TRBV5-1 and TRBJ2-2; TRBD1 is a possible D gene (6 bases). The germline V gene encodes CDR1 SGHRS and CDR2 YFSETQ. The CDR3 totals 16 residues. V was cut by 6 bases and J by 4 bases, with 19 bases left in between. CDR3 protein: CASTLGVRGSTGELFF. In DNA, the CDR3 is TGCGCCAGCACCCTGGGGGTGAGGGGGAGCACCGGGGAGCTGTTTTTT.

V usage is TRBV5-6 and J usage is TRBJ2-5; no clear D gene. Germline values: CDR1 SGHDT, CDR2 YYEEEE. The CDR3 consists of 13 residues. The ends were cut back, 7 bases at V and 1 base at J, with 11 bases in the middle. CDR3: CASGRPFQETQYF. The CDR3 coding sequence is TGTGCCAGCGGCAGACCCTTCCAAGAGACCCAGTACTTC.

This clone was counted between two and nine times. V is TRBV7-8 and J is TRBJ2-7; a possible D gene is TRBD1 (8 bases). Trimming left V 5 bases short and J 3 bases short, with 17 bases between. The germline CDR1 and CDR2 sequences are SGHVS and FQNEAQ. This CDR3 is built from 15 residues. The CDR3 spells CASSSGTGTYYEQYF. The CDR3 DNA sequence: TGTGCCAGCAGCAGCGGGACAGGCACGTACTACGAGCAGTACTTC.

The chain carries TRBV5-8 and TRBJ2-3, with 8 bases identical to TRBD1. The junction had 4 bases not matched to a gene; V was cut back by 2 bases and J by 5 bases. Germline V CDR1 and CDR2: SGHTS, YDEGEE. The CDR3 extends over 14 amino acids. Here the CDR3 DNA reads TGTGCCAGCAGCTTTGACAGGGGAAGAGATACGCAGTATTTT. Encoded protein: CASSFDRGRDTQYF. The full variable domain, rest sourced from reference TRBV5-8 and TRBJ2-3, is EAGVTQSPTHLIKTRGQQATLRCSPISGHTSVYWYQQALGLGLQFLLWYDEGEERNRGNFPPRFSGRQFPNYSSELNVNALELEDSALYLCASSFDRGRDTQYFGPGTRLTVL.

This clone has a handful of counts. The CDR3 protein is CASSGRGSTDTQYF. In nucleotides, the CDR3 is TGTGCCAGCAGCGGCAGGGGGTCAACAGATACGCAGTATTTT. The chain links TRBV7-9 to TRBJ2-3; 7 bases align to TRBD1. J lost 3 bases, V lost 5 bases, and 5 bases had no gene match. This CDR3 comprises 14 residues. Germline CDR1 and CDR2: SEHNR and FQNEAQ (reference sequence).

By share, this clone counts as medium-sized. This chain joins TRBV28 and TRBJ2-7; D tentatively fits TRBD1 or TRBD2 (7 bases each). Trimming took off 5 bases at V and 1 base at J, with 15 bases between the two ends. The CDR3 is 15 residues long. From germline, CDR1 is MDHEN and CDR2 SYDVKM. The DNA of the CDR3 is TGTGCCAGCAGTCCCTCAGGGGGACTATCCTACGAGCAGTACTTC. This encodes CASSPSGGLSYEQYF. Full variable domain (missing parts from reference TRBV28 and TRBJ2-7): DVKVTQSSRYLVKRTGEKVFLECVQDMDHENMFWYRQDPGLGLRLIYFSYDVKMKEKGDIPEGYSVSREKKERFSLILESASTNQTSMYLCASSPSGGLSYEQYFGPGTRLTVT.

The chain joins TRBV6-4 to TRBJ1-2; D unclear. CDR1 MRHNA and CDR2 SNTAGT come from the germline V gene. Trimming left V 7 bases short and J 7 bases short, with 13 bases between. CDR3 length equals 12 residues. The CDR3 DNA sequence: TGTGCCAGCACCCTTTCGGACCGTGGCTACACCTTC. Translated: CASTLSDRGYTF.

This clone is medium-sized by share. The chain joins TRBV5-3 to TRBJ2-1; D is ambiguous. TRBV5-3 is known as an ORF, though its function is uncertain. The CDR3 length is 12 residues. V was pared by 2 bases and J by 6 bases, with 6 bases between. The CDR3 spells CARSLGCNEQFF. In nucleotides, the CDR3 is TGTGCCAGAAGCTTAGGGTGCAATGAGCAGTTCTTC.

Judged by abundance, this clone is large. V usage is TRBV6-5 and J usage is TRBJ2-5; 12 bases map to TRBD1. The CDR3 sequence is 15 residues long. Germline V gene data show CDR1 as MNHEY and CDR2 as SVGAGI. Trimming took 6 bases from V and 5 from J; bases not matched to a gene: 7. CDR3 in amino acids: CASSSGTGGSETQYF. For the CDR3, the DNA is TGTGCCAGCAGCTCCGGGACAGGGGGCTCGGAGACCCAGTACTTC.

This clone is large within its sample. V gene TRBV2 combines with J gene TRBJ1-4; D unresolved. Trimming pared 7 bases from V and 11 bases from J, leaving 17 bases between. The CDR3 covers 13 residues. Germline CDR1 reads SNHLY; CDR2 reads FYNNEI. The CDR3: CASMGDTRGKLFF. CDR3 bases: TGTGCCAGCATGGGTGACACCCGTGGGAAACTGTTTTTT.